This T cell receptor beta chain was observed in a study of post-analysis software for immune sequencing data. Study outcomes and limitations: Those samples that were prepared in the same batch co-clustered strongly by F measure. Four or five TRBV segments occurring more often in patients than controls included TRBV5-6, TRBV5-1 and TRBV20-1.

The CDR3 has 13 residues. Looked up from germline, CDR1 is SQVTM and CDR2 is ANQGSEA. Germline trimming cut 5 bases from V and 8 bases from J; bases unmatched to any gene: 4. Sequencing libraries made from TCR beta cDNA carried unique molecular identifiers. The source material, about 0.85 to 11 million T cells, gave rise to 500,000 or so cDNA molecules. TCRdb independently ran MiXCR on the PCR reads; one entry per CDR3 protein. The sample carries approximately 730,000 distinct CDR3 sequences, around 45% recorded once. This clonotype has more than one count but fewer than ten. Its antigen is not identified.

The sequenced material came from blood. V gene TRBV29-1 combines with J gene TRBJ2-1; 12 bases align to TRBD2. This TCR came from a girl between 5 and 17 years old with multiple sclerosis. CDR3 in amino acids: CSVSSGRAHEQFF. The CDR3 bases are TGCAGCGTTTCTAGCGGGAGGGCCCATGAGCAGTTCTTC.